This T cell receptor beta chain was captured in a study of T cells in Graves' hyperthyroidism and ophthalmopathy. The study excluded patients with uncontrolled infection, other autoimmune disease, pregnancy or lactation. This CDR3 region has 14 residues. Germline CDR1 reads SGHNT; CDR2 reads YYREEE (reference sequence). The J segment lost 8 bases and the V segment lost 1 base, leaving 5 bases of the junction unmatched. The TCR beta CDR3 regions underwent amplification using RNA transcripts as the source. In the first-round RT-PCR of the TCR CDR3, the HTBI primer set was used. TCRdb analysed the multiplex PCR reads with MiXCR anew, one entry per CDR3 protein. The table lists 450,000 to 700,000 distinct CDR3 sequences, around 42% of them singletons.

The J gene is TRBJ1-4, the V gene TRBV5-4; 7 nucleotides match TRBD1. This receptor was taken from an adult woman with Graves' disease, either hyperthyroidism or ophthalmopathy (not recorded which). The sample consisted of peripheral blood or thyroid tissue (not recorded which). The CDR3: CASSLRGQEEKLFF. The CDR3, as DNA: TGTGCCAGCAGCTTGAGGGGGCAAGAGGAAAAACTGTTTTTT.